These 26 T cell receptor beta chains were all obtained from the same sample, sequenced in a study of cytomegalovirus exposure and HLA in healthy donors listed by TCRdb under 2017. Preparation of the library involved the immunoSEQ multiplex PCR assay. For the multiplex PCR, a mixture combining 60 forward primers for TCR Vbeta segments and 13 reverse primers for TCR Jbeta segments was used. TCRdb retrieved this table from immuneACCESS and kept in-frame rearrangements only. Not all clones are present; in checked studies, unresolved V genes account for under half, and no reason is known for the remainder. Counted in this sample were 200,000 or so clones; roughly 88% of them appeared once. The ten biggest clones cover under 0.85% of the sample. Sequenced: PBMCs. The receptors were sampled from a boy between 2 and 10 years old in good health and CMV-seronegative.

The genes are TRBV7-9 and TRBJ2-7; TRBD1 matches at 8 bases. Germline values: CDR1 SEHNR, CDR2 FQNEAQ (reference sequence). The CDR3 spans 16 residues. Trimming removed 3 bases from V and 3 bases from J; junction bases left unmatched: 10. The DNA of the CDR3 is TGTGCCAGCAGCTTCGATATGGGCAGGGGGCTCTACGAGCAGTACTTC. It encodes CASSFDMGRGLYEQYF.

V and J are TRBV4-1 and TRBJ1-1; D gene uncertain. V lost 4 bases and J 2 bases, leaving 17 bases between the germline ends. The germline gives CDR1 MGHRA, CDR2 YSYEKL. This CDR3 comprises 16 residues. The CDR3, as DNA: TGCGCCAGCAGCCGCCTCAGCGTACCACCAAACACTGAAGCTTTCTTT. The encoded protein is CASSRLSVPPNTEAFF.

J is TRBJ2-6 and V is TRBV27; 8 nucleotides align to TRBD2. The CDR3 totals 18 residues. CDR1 MNHEY and CDR2 SMNVEV come from the germline V gene (reference sequence). With 9 bases clipped from V and 1 base from J, the junction kept 14 bases outside the gene matches. This CDR3 reads CASPGERGTRSGANVLTF. The CDR3 DNA sequence: TGTGCCAGTCCTGGGGAGCGGGGGACCAGATCTGGGGCCAACGTCCTGACTTTC.

The chain employs TRBV10-2 and TRBJ2-5; D unresolved. Germline CDR1 is WSHSY and CDR2 is SAAADI. The CDR3 spans 15 residues. Trimming took 4 bases from V and 1 from J, leaving 13 bases between them. For the CDR3, the DNA is TGCGCCAGCAGTGTCGGCTACAGAATCCAAGAGACCCAGTACTTC. It yields the protein CASSVGYRIQETQYF.

The rearrangement joins TRBV30 to TRBJ2-3, with 9 positions matching TRBD1. The V and J ends lost 6 bases and 1 base, in that order; junction bases with no gene match: 5. Germline-derived CDR1 and CDR2 are GTSNPN and SVGIG (reference sequence). This CDR3 spans 14 amino acids. The CDR3 DNA sequence: TGTGCCTGCGCGGGACAGGGAGGCACAGATACGCAGTATTTT. Amino acids: CACAGQGGTDTQYF.

This sequence joins TRBV5-1 and TRBJ2-7; 7 bases are shared with TRBD1. CDR1 SGHRS and CDR2 YFSETQ come from the germline V gene. The CDR3 is 14 residues long. V lost 1 base and J lost 7; bases outside the gene matches: 8. The CDR3: CASSLTGEGREQYF. In nucleotides, the CDR3 is TGCGCCAGCAGCTTGACAGGGGAAGGTAGGGAGCAGTACTTC. Looking up the rest from reference TRBV5-1 and TRBJ2-7 gives the full variable domain: KAGVTQTPRYLIKTRGQQVTLSCSPISGHRSVSWYQQTPGQGLQFLFEYFSETQRNKGNFPGRFSGRQFSNSRSEMNVSTLELGDSALYLCASSLTGEGREQYFGPGTRLTVT.

The V gene is TRBV5-1, the J gene TRBJ2-3; no clear D gene. Trimming took off 5 bases at V and 4 bases at J, with 14 bases between the two ends. The CDR3 is 14 amino acids. Per germline, CDR1 SGHRS and CDR2 YFSETQ. As DNA, the CDR3 is TGCGCCAGCAGATGGTCGGGTCTCGCAGATACGCAGTATTTT. Amino acids: CASRWSGLADTQYF. Filled out from reference TRBV5-1 and TRBJ2-3, the complete variable domain reads KAGVTQTPRYLIKTRGQQVTLSCSPISGHRSVSWYQQTPGQGLQFLFEYFSETQRNKGNFPGRFSGRQFSNSRSEMNVSTLELGDSALYLCASRWSGLADTQYFGPGTRLTVL.

The chain employs TRBV7-2 and TRBJ2-3; 8 bases match TRBD2. Germline loops: CDR1 SGHTA, CDR2 FQGNSA. This CDR3 has 14 amino acids. J lost 6 bases, V lost 3 bases, and 5 bases had no gene match. CDR3: CASSFSSGGDTQYF. The CDR3 bases are TGTGCCAGCAGCTTTAGTTCGGGGGGGGATACGCAGTATTTT.

J is TRBJ1-3 and V is TRBV6-1; D possibly corresponds to TRBD1 (6 bases). Looked up from germline, CDR1 is MNHNS and CDR2 is SASEGT. This CDR3 has 14 residues. Trimming took off 8 bases at V and 0 bases at J, with 11 bases between the two ends. The CDR3 sequence: CASQQGRSGNTIYF. The CDR3 DNA sequence: TGTGCCAGCCAACAGGGACGCTCTGGAAACACCATATATTTT.

The chain recombines TRBV6-6 with TRBJ2-2; TRBD1 aligns across 7 bases. The germline V gene has CDR1 MNHNY and CDR2 SVGAGI (reference sequence). The CDR3 sequence is 15 residues long. The junction had 6 bases not matched to a gene; V was cut back by 5 bases and J by 3 bases. CDR3 amino acids: CASSKATGDTGELFF. Here the CDR3 DNA reads TGTGCCAGCAGTAAAGCCACAGGGGACACCGGGGAGCTGTTTTTT.

The rearrangement joins TRBV2 to TRBJ2-7; TRBD1 might be the D (5 bases). The germline V gene encodes CDR1 SNHLY and CDR2 FYNNEI. The V gene lost 5 bases and the J gene lost 5 bases, with 22 bases spanning the gap. This CDR3 contains 16 residues. CDR3 DNA sequence: TGTGCCAGCAGTTTCCCTTATCAGGGAAGTCTCGACGAGCAGTACTTC. Translation gives CASSFPYQGSLDEQYF.

This chain connects TRBV6-1 to TRBJ1-2, with 9 bases aligning to TRBD1. Germline-derived CDR1 and CDR2 are MNHNS and SASEGT. The length of the CDR3 is 16 residues. J gave up 5 bases and V 0 bases, and 7 bases lay outside the gene matches. This CDR3 reads CASSEAAGQGGYGYTF. Here the CDR3 DNA reads TGTGCCAGCAGTGAAGCGGCGGGACAGGGAGGATATGGCTACACCTTC.

The chain couples TRBV6-5 to TRBJ2-7; a possible D gene is TRBD1 (5 bases). The germline V gene has CDR1 MNHEY and CDR2 SVGAGI. This CDR3 has 13 residues. V lost 6 bases, J lost 0 bases, and 9 bases lay in between. CDR3 DNA sequence: TGTGCCAGCAGGAACAGGCTCTCCTACGAGCAGTACTTC. Translation gives CASRNRLSYEQYF.

The rearrangement joins TRBV4-1 to TRBJ2-1; TRBD2 might be the D (6 bases). The V and J ends lost 4 bases and 5 bases respectively, with 12 bases between them. This CDR3 spans 14 amino acids. CDR1 is MGHRA and CDR2 is YSYEKL in the germline V gene. The CDR3 bases are TGCGCCAGCAGCCGCCGACTAGTGGACAATGAGCAGTTCTTC. Its protein product is CASSRRLVDNEQFF.

This sequence joins TRBV7-9 and TRBJ2-5; TRBD1 matches at 7 bases. The CDR3 runs to 14 residues. Germline trimming cut 5 bases from V and 0 bases from J; bases unmatched to any gene: 3. CDR1 is SEHNR and CDR2 is FQNEAQ in the germline V gene (reference sequence). The CDR3 DNA follows: TGTGCCAGCAGCGAACAGGGGCACCAAGAGACCCAGTACTTC. Its protein product is CASSEQGHQETQYF.

The chain links TRBV5-4 to TRBJ2-3; 8 bases agree with TRBD2. V dropped 4 bases and J dropped 3; count of bases not matched to a gene: 7. Per the germline V gene, CDR1 is SGHNT and CDR2 is YYREEE (reference sequence). CDR3 size: 15 residues. The CDR3 region has the DNA TGTGCCAGCAGCCCGACTAGCGTCCGGACAGATACGCAGTATTTT. Protein product: CASSPTSVRTDTQYF.

This clone came up a few times. J is TRBJ2-7 and V is TRBV6-1, with 7 bases aligning to TRBD2. Germline V gene sequence: CDR1 MNHNS, CDR2 SASEGT. This CDR3 has 12 residues. Trimming at V came to 3 bases and at J to 6 bases, leaving 2 bases not matched to a gene. CDR3 in amino acids: CASSEGGTEQYF. Here the CDR3 DNA reads TGTGCCAGCAGTGAGGGAGGGACCGAGCAGTACTTC.

V is TRBV5-1 and J is TRBJ2-1; 9 bases are shared with TRBD1. This CDR3 has 16 residues. Germline V gene sequence: CDR1 SGHRS, CDR2 YFSETQ. V trimming: 0 bases; J trimming: 4 bases; junction bases outside the gene matches: 5. DNA for the CDR3: TGCGCCAGCAGCTTGGCAGGGACAGGGTGGTACAATGAGCAGTTCTTC. Its protein is CASSLAGTGWYNEQFF.

This clone appeared a few times. The chain combines TRBV6-5 with TRBJ2-7; a possible D gene is TRBD1 (5 bases). The CDR3 is made up of 14 amino acids. Germline-derived CDR1 and CDR2 are MNHEY and SVGAGI. Trimming took off 4 bases at V and 0 bases at J, with 10 bases between the two ends. The CDR3 reads CASSSRANSYEQYF. CDR3 sequence (DNA): TGTGCCAGCAGTTCCAGGGCCAACTCCTACGAGCAGTACTTC.

The rearrangement joins TRBV10-3 to TRBJ2-1; the D gene is possibly TRBD2 (6 bases). Germline CDR1 is ENHRY and CDR2 is SYGVKD. CDR3 length: 16 residues. Trimming removed 4 bases at V and 5 bases at J, with 18 bases between. CDR3 nucleotides: TGTGCCATCAGTGCTGATTTGGGGGGTGTGAACAATGAGCAGTTCTTC. Translated, it gives CAISADLGGVNNEQFF.

CDR3 DNA sequence: TGTGCCACCACCGGGACAGGGGCCTACGAGCAGTACTTC. It encodes CATTGTGAYEQYF. The chain is built from TRBV10-3 and TRBJ2-7; 10 nucleotides align to TRBD1. CDR3 length equals 13 residues. Germline assignment: CDR1 ENHRY and CDR2 SYGVKD. The trim removed 10 bases at V and 2 bases at J, leaving 5 bases unmatched.

The chain links TRBV30 to TRBJ2-1; TRBD1 might be the D (5 bases). CDR3 length: 14 residues. CDR1 is GTSNPN and CDR2 is SVGIG in the germline V gene (reference sequence). With 3 bases removed from V and 3 bases from J, the gap between germline ends came to 12 bases. This CDR3 is CAWSAGSDYNEQFF. The CDR3, as DNA: TGTGCCTGGAGCGCAGGGTCTGACTACAATGAGCAGTTCTTC.

This clone is a singleton in its sample. The chain recombines TRBV7-9 with TRBJ2-3; perhaps TRBD2 as D (6 bases). CDR1 and CDR2 from the germline V gene are SEHNR and FQNEAQ (reference sequence). The CDR3 is made up of 19 amino acids. The CDR3 sequence is CASRGSRASLEIRTDTQYF. CDR3 nucleotides: TGTGCAAGCCGGGGGAGTAGGGCTAGCCTCGAGATCCGCACAGATACGCAGTATTTT.

The table lists this clone with a count of one. The V and J genes are TRBV9 and TRBJ2-7, with 7 positions matching TRBD1. Germline values: CDR1 SGDLS, CDR2 YYNGEE. V was clipped by 0 bases and J by 7 bases; unmatched bases: 7. The CDR3 consists of 14 residues. In DNA, the CDR3 is TGTGCCAGCAGCGTAGGTGAGGGGGCGCGTGAGCAGTACTTC. This codes for CASSVGEGAREQYF.

This clone was found once. This chain connects TRBV7-6 to TRBJ2-7, with D maybe TRBD2 (6 bases). This CDR3 contains 14 residues. Germline V CDR1 and CDR2: SGHVS, FNYEAQ. With 2 bases removed from V and 5 bases from J, the gap between germline ends came to 13 bases. The CDR3 reads CASSLSRGRHEQYF. The CDR3 nucleotides are TGTGCCAGCAGCTTATCTCGGGGGAGGCACGAGCAGTACTTC.

The chain links TRBV18 to TRBJ1-5; no definite D call. Trimming took off 3 bases at V and 3 bases at J, with 12 bases between the two ends. In germline, CDR1 is KGHSH, CDR2 LQKENI. The CDR3 runs 15 residues. CDR3 amino acids: CASSPGLPFNQPQHF. The CDR3, as DNA: TGTGCCAGCTCACCCGGACTCCCGTTCAATCAGCCCCAGCATTTT.